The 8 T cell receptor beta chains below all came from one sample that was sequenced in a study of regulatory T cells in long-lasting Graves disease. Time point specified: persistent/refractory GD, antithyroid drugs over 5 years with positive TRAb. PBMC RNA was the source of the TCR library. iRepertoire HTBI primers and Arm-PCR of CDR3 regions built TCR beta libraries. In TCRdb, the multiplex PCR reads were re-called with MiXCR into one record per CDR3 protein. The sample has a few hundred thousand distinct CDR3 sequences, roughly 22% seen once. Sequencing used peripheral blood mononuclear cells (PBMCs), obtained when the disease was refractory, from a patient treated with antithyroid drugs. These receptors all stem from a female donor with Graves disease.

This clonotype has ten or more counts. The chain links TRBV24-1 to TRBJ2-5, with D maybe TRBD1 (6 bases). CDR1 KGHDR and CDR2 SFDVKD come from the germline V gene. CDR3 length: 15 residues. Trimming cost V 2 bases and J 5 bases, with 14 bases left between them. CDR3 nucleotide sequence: TGTGCCACCAGTGATTGGGGCAGTAGGGGGGAGACCCAGTACTTC. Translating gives CATSDWGSRGETQYF.

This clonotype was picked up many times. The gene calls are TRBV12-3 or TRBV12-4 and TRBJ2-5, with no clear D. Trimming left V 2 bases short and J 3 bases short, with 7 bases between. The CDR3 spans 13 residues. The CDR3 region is CASSLRIKETQYF. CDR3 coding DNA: TGTGCCAGCAGTTTACGGATAAAAGAGACCCAGTACTTC.

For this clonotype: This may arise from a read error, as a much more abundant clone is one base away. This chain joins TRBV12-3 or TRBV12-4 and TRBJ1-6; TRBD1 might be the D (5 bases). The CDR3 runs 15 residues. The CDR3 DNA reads TGTGCCAGCAGTCGGGGGGGTACTTATAATTTACCCCTCCACTTT. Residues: CASSRGGTYNLPLHF.

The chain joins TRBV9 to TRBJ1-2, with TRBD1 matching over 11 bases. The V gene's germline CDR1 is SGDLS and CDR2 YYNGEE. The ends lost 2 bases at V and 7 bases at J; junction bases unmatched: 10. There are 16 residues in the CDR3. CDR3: CASSVNPGQGVGGYTF. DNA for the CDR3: TGTGCCAGCAGCGTTAATCCGGGACAGGGGGTCGGTGGCTACACCTTC.

The CDR3 DNA reads TGTGCCAGCAGTTACGGCGTCGAGGGGGCGAATGGCTACACCTTC. Protein product: CASSYGVEGANGYTF. This chain joins TRBV6-5 and TRBJ1-2, with 7 bases aligning to TRBD1. Germline V gene sequence: CDR1 MNHEY, CDR2 SVGAGI. The CDR3 consists of 15 residues. Trimming at V came to 2 bases and at J to 6 bases, leaving 9 bases not matched to a gene.

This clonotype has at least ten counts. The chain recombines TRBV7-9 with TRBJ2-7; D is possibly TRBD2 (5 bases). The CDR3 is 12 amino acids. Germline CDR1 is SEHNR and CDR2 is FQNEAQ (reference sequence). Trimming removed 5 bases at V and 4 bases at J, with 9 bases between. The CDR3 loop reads CASSKDSYEQYF. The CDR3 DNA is TGTGCCAGCAGCAAGGACTCATACGAGCAGTACTTC.

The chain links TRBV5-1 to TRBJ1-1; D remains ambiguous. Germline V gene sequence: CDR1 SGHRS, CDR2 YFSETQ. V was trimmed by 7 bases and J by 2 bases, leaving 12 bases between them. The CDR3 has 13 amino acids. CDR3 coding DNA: TGCGCCAGCCAAACGGGATCTAACACTGAAGCTTTCTTT. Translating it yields CASQTGSNTEAFF.

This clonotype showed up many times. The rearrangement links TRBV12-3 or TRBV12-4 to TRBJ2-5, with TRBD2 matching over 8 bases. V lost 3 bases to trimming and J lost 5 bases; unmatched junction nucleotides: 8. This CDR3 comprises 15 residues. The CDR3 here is CASSFWTGGRETQYF. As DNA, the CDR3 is TGTGCCAGCAGTTTTTGGACGGGGGGGCGGGAGACCCAGTACTTC.